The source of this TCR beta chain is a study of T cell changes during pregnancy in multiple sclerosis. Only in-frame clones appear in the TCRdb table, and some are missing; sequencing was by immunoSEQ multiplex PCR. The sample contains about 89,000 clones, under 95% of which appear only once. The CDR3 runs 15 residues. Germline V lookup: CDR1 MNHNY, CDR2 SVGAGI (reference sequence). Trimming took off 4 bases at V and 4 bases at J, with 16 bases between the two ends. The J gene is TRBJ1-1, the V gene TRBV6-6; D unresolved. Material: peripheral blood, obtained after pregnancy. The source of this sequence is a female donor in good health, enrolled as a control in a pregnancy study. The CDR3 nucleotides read TGTGCCAGCAGTTGGGCCAACCGACGGGGCACTGAAGCTTTCTTT. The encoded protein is CASSWANRRGTEAFF.